What follows are 7 T cell receptor beta chains derived from one specimen sequenced in a study of spatial heterogeneity in lung cancer. From the 5' RACE reads, TCRdb called clonotypes with MiXCR, one entry per CDR3 protein. The sample shows under 30,000 distinct CDR3 sequences, 2.5% to 4% of them seen only once. The time point is: sample taken at primary tumor resection. Tumor, nontumor lung or frozen PBMC supplied whole RNA, sequenced without sorting. The input for sequencing was PBMCs, taken at surgery. Receptors were obtained from a female donor with early-stage non-small cell lung cancer.

In this sample, this clonotype turned up many times. The chain couples TRBV9 to TRBJ2-3; TRBD1 matches at 7 bases. The CDR3 is 16 amino acids. After removal of 3 bases from V and 0 bases from J, the junction contained 7 bases not matched to a gene. CDR1 is SGDLS, CDR2 YYNGEE, per germline. DNA for the CDR3: TGTGCCAGCAGCGACGGGACAGCTGATAGCACAGATACGCAGTATTTT. Translation gives CASSDGTADSTDTQYF.

There are a few counts of this clonotype. The V and J genes are TRBV20-1 and TRBJ2-1, with D perhaps matching TRBD2 (6 bases). Germline-derived CDR1 and CDR2 are DFQATT and SNEGSKA (reference sequence). This CDR3 spans 13 amino acids. V was pared by 6 bases and J by 0 bases, with 9 bases between. CDR3 nucleotide sequence: TGCAGTGCAGTGGGAGGCTCCTACAATGAGCAGTTCTTC. Translating gives CSAVGGSYNEQFF.

This clonotype was observed at least ten times. The chain carries TRBV2 and TRBJ2-2; D is unresolved. This CDR3 spans 13 amino acids. With 3 bases removed from V and 8 bases from J, the gap between germline ends came to 10 bases. CDR1 is SNHLY and CDR2 is FYNNEI in the germline V gene. The CDR3 protein is CASSEQLAGELFF. CDR3 nucleotide sequence: TGTGCCAGCAGTGAGCAGCTTGCGGGGGAGCTGTTTTTT.

This clonotype came up many times. The V and J genes are TRBV12-3 or TRBV12-4 and TRBJ2-2; 10 bases line up with TRBD2. The CDR3 has 15 amino acids. V was clipped by 6 bases and J by 8 bases; unmatched bases: 9. The CDR3, as DNA: TGTGCCAGCAGGCTACCGCTAGCGGGAGAAGGGGAGCTGTTTTTT. Encoded protein: CASRLPLAGEGELFF.

This clonotype was seen many times. V is TRBV7-9 and J is TRBJ2-3, with TRBD2 matching 11 bases. The germline V gene encodes CDR1 SEHNR and CDR2 FQNEAQ (reference sequence). J was trimmed by 4 bases and V by 5 bases; bases with no gene match: 11. The CDR3 has 17 residues. For the CDR3, the DNA is TGTGCCAGCAGCGCAGCCATACTAGCGGGAGTGGCAGATACGCAGTATTTT. Amino acids: CASSAAILAGVADTQYF.

This clonotype was counted at least ten times. The V gene is TRBV12-3 or TRBV12-4, the J gene TRBJ2-3; 11 nucleotides align to TRBD2. V gave up 3 bases and J gave up 3 bases; unmatched junction bases: 11. The CDR3 has 18 residues. CDR3 protein: CASSLRSFLAGGTDTQYF. CDR3 in DNA: TGTGCCAGCAGTTTGAGGTCGTTTCTAGCGGGAGGAACAGATACGCAGTATTTT.

This clonotype was counted many times. This chain joins TRBV27 and TRBJ1-1; D ambiguous. Germline assignment: CDR1 MNHEY and CDR2 SMNVEV (reference sequence). V was trimmed by 2 bases and J by 9 bases, leaving 10 bases between them. This CDR3 has 12 amino acids. The chain's CDR3 is CASSLPGTKAFF. The CDR3 nucleotides read TGTGCCAGCAGTTTACCGGGAACGAAAGCTTTCTTT.